These 32 T cell receptor beta chains were all obtained from the same sample, sequenced in a study of blood T cell repertoires in COVID-19. Profiled with immunoSEQ multiplex PCR; TCRdb holds only in-frame clones, not every one. The profile covers about 130,000 clones, with over 75% appearing a single time and over 1% taken by the ten largest. The source material was peripheral blood. These receptors all stem from a woman aged 80 or older with acute or convalescent COVID-19.

This clone was seen only a few times. The J gene is TRBJ1-3, the V gene TRBV5-4, with a weak D call TRBD1 (6 bases). This CDR3 is built from 15 residues. V was clipped by 2 bases and J by 3 bases, with 12 bases between them. CDR1 and CDR2 from the germline V gene are SGHNT and YYREEE (reference sequence). CDR3 residues: CASSLQGWGGNTIYF. CDR3 nucleotide sequence: TGTGCCAGCAGCTTACAGGGTTGGGGTGGAAACACCATATATTTT.

V is TRBV4-1 and J is TRBJ1-1, with 10 bases lining up with TRBD1. V dropped 4 bases and J dropped 4; count of bases not matched to a gene: 6. Germline CDR1 reads MGHRA; CDR2 reads YSYEKL. The CDR3 runs 15 residues. Here the CDR3 reads CASSPRTGGGTEAFF. The CDR3 DNA reads as TGCGCCAGCAGCCCTAGGACAGGGGGGGGCACTGAAGCTTTCTTT.

The chain carries TRBV5-1 and TRBJ1-4, with D possibly TRBD1 on 5 matching bases. V shed 7 bases and J shed 8 bases, with 15 bases lying between them. Germline V CDR1 and CDR2: SGHRS, YFSETQ. The CDR3 sequence is 13 residues long. CDR3 residues: CASSREGTEKLFF. The CDR3 nucleotides read TGCGCCAGCTCCAGGGAGGGAACGGAAAAACTGTTTTTT.

The chain uses TRBV6-5 and TRBJ2-5; D is unclear. This CDR3 region has 12 residues. CDR1 is MNHEY, CDR2 SVGAGI, per germline. The germline V and J ends were trimmed by 6 bases and 3 bases, with 8 bases remaining between them. CDR3 in DNA: TGTGCCAGCAGGACTGGAAAAGAGACCCAGTACTTC. Translating it yields CASRTGKETQYF.

The table lists this clone with a count of one. The genes are TRBV7-9 and TRBJ1-5, with 8 bases that match TRBD1. V lost 2 bases to trimming and J lost 3 bases; unmatched junction nucleotides: 3. Per germline, CDR1 SEHNR and CDR2 FQNEAQ (reference sequence). The CDR3 sequence is 15 residues long. The CDR3 bases are TGTGCCAGCAGCTTATCCCAGGGGGCCAATCAGCCCCAGCATTTT. It encodes CASSLSQGANQPQHF.

V is TRBV15 and J is TRBJ2-5; 11 positions match TRBD2. V lost 1 base to trimming and J lost 4 bases; unmatched junction nucleotides: 8. In germline, CDR1 is LNHNV, CDR2 YYDKDF (reference sequence). The CDR3 is 17 amino acids. CDR3 loop: CATSRGLTSGASETQYF. CDR3 bases: TGTGCCACCAGCAGAGGGCTGACTAGCGGGGCGTCAGAGACCCAGTACTTC.

The chain is built from TRBV6-5 and TRBJ1-1, with D unclear. CDR1 is MNHEY, CDR2 SVGAGI, per germline. Trimming removed 7 bases at V and 7 bases at J, with 16 bases between. The CDR3 has 13 amino acids. CDR3 protein: CASTPGTDFEAFF. CDR3 nucleotides: TGTGCCAGCACTCCAGGCACAGATTTTGAAGCTTTCTTT.

This chain links TRBV7-2 with TRBJ2-7, with a tentative D call TRBD2 (6 bases). The CDR3 spans 18 residues. Trimming left V 5 bases short and J 2 bases short, with 25 bases between. From germline, CDR1 is SGHTA and CDR2 FQGNSA. In DNA, the CDR3 is TGTGCCAGCAGCCCTCCAAGGGGAACTAGCTGGTGGCCCTACGAGCAGTACTTC. Protein product: CASSPPRGTSWWPYEQYF.

The chain has TRBV3-1 (or the pseudogene TRBV3-2) and TRBJ2-3; maybe TRBD2 (5 bases). The CDR3 loop spans 16 amino acids. Looked up from germline, CDR1 is LGHDT and CDR2 is YNNKEL (reference sequence). Trimming took 0 bases from V and 1 from J, leaving 11 bases between them. CDR3 sequence (DNA): TGTGCCAGCAGCCAAGACGGACTGGTGGGCACAGATACGCAGTATTTT. This encodes CASSQDGLVGTDTQYF.

The chain recombines TRBV19 with TRBJ1-1; D ambiguous. Germline V gives CDR1 LNHDA, CDR2 SQIVND (reference sequence). The V end lost 5 bases, the J end lost 0 bases, and 7 bases lay between the germline ends. The CDR3 covers 13 residues. The CDR3 nucleotides are TGTGCCAGTAGTCTGAGCATGAACACTGAAGCTTTCTTT. Translating it yields CASSLSMNTEAFF.

This clone was observed once. V gene TRBV5-1 combines with J gene TRBJ2-5; 7 bases fit TRBD1. Per germline, CDR1 SGHRS and CDR2 YFSETQ. Unmatched junction bases numbered 5, after V lost 3 bases and J lost 0 bases. This CDR3 has 15 residues. This chain's CDR3 is CASSSTTGDQETQYF. The DNA of the CDR3 is TGCGCCAGCAGCTCAACCACAGGGGACCAAGAGACCCAGTACTTC.

V gene TRBV20-1 combines with J gene TRBJ2-7, with a tentative D call TRBD1 (6 bases). V was clipped by 6 bases and J by 3 bases, with 9 bases between them. The CDR3 covers 11 residues. Germline V CDR1 and CDR2: DFQATT, SNEGSKA (reference sequence). CDR3 in DNA: TGCAGTGCAGGGGGAAACTACGAGCAGTACTTC. This gives the protein CSAGGNYEQYF.

The CDR3 here is CASSRVRAGGNEQYF. The DNA for the CDR3 is TGTGCCAGCAGTCGAGTGAGGGCGGGAGGGAACGAGCAGTACTTC. The chain links TRBV27 to TRBJ2-7; 9 nucleotides agree with TRBD2. J was trimmed by 5 bases and V by 5 bases; bases with no gene match: 10. Germline V gives CDR1 MNHEY, CDR2 SMNVEV (reference sequence). There are 15 residues in the CDR3.

By proportion, this clone is medium-sized. The chain employs TRBV7-9 and TRBJ2-7; 8 bases map to TRBD2. V shed 4 bases, J shed 4 bases, and the junction held 6 bases outside the gene matches. CDR1 SEHNR and CDR2 FQNEAQ come from the germline V gene (reference sequence). The CDR3 contains 14 residues. CDR3 residues: CASSSSREAYEQYF. In DNA form, the CDR3 reads TGTGCCAGCAGCTCCTCGCGGGAGGCTTACGAGCAGTACTTC.

V and J are TRBV5-8 and TRBJ2-1; the match to TRBD2 covers 9 bases. This CDR3 is built from 14 residues. The V gene's germline CDR1 is SGHTS and CDR2 YDEGEE. Trimming took 4 bases from V and 7 from J; bases not matched to a gene: 6. CDR3 sequence (DNA): TGTGCCAGCAGCCCCCGGACTAGCGTTAATGAGCAGTTCTTC. It specifies CASSPRTSVNEQFF.

The chain carries TRBV6-2 or TRBV6-3 and TRBJ2-7; possible D gene TRBD1, 6 bases. Per the germline V gene, CDR1 is MNHEY and CDR2 is SVGEGT. The CDR3 contains 13 residues. With 5 bases removed from V and 2 bases from J, the gap between germline ends came to 10 bases. CDR3 sequence: CASSLGHPYEQYF. The CDR3 DNA sequence: TGTGCCAGCAGTCTGGGACACCCCTACGAGCAGTACTTC.

The chain's CDR3 is CASSSQLGAGAAEQFF. In DNA, the CDR3 is TGTGCCAGCAGCTCCCAGCTGGGGGCGGGGGCGGCTGAGCAGTTCTTC. The chain is built from TRBV7-2 and TRBJ2-1; a weak D match, TRBD2 (7 bases). Germline CDR1 is SGHTA and CDR2 is FQGNSA. V lost 4 bases to trimming and J lost 9 bases, with 22 bases between them. The CDR3 runs 16 residues. The variable domain in full, completed from reference TRBV7-2 and TRBJ2-1, reads GAGVSQSPSNKVTEKGKDVELRCDPISGHTALYWYRQSLGQGLEFLIYFQGNSAPDKSGLPSDRFSAERTGGSVSTLTIQRTQQEDSAVYLCASSSQLGAGAAEQFFGPGTRLTVL.

The chain uses TRBV29-1 and TRBJ2-4; 9 bases align to TRBD1. CDR3 length equals 14 residues. V lost 6 bases, J lost 5 bases, and 8 bases stayed unmatched. CDR1 is SQVTM, CDR2 ANQGSEA, per germline. CDR3 nucleotides: TGCAGCGTGGAGTTCCGGGACAGGGAAAACATTCAGTACTTC. This sequence encodes CSVEFRDRENIQYF.

The V call is TRBV5-4, the J call TRBJ2-5; TRBD1 matches at 7 bases. The CDR3 is made up of 17 amino acids. Germline V gene lookup returns CDR1 SGHNT and CDR2 YYREEE (reference sequence). Trimming cost V 0 bases and J 0 bases; bases outside gene matches: 8. Here the CDR3 DNA reads TGTGCCAGCAGCTTGGCTGCCAGGGGGTTAAACCAAGAGACCCAGTACTTC. Protein sequence: CASSLAARGLNQETQYF.

The chain uses TRBV19 and TRBJ1-2; 8 positions agree with TRBD1. This CDR3 contains 16 residues. V shed 2 bases and J 2 bases; nucleotides not matched to a gene: 7. Germline V lookup: CDR1 LNHDA, CDR2 SQIVND (reference sequence). The CDR3 DNA reads as TGTGCCAGTAGTATAAGTTACAGGGGGAGCAACTATGGCTACACCTTC. This gives the protein CASSISYRGSNYGYTF.

The chain is built from TRBV5-4 and TRBJ2-1, with 12 nucleotides matching TRBD2. The length of the CDR3 is 16 residues. CDR1 is SGHNT, CDR2 YYREEE, per germline (reference sequence). Trimming cost V 6 bases and J 1 base; bases outside gene matches: 5. The CDR3 nucleotides are TGTGCCAGCACTCCTAGCGGGAGGGAATCCTACAATGAGCAGTTCTTC. Translation gives CASTPSGRESYNEQFF.

The chain carries TRBV24-1 and TRBJ1-2; no clear D gene. The CDR3 has 13 amino acids. Germline CDR1 and CDR2: KGHDR and SFDVKD. Trimming took off 5 bases at V and 6 bases at J, with 12 bases between the two ends. The CDR3 loop is CATSGVRMDGYTF. Written as DNA, the CDR3 is TGTGCCACCAGTGGCGTCAGGATGGATGGCTACACCTTC.

The J gene is TRBJ2-7, the V gene TRBV28; D is possibly TRBD1 (5 bases). The length of the CDR3 is 15 residues. Trimming shortened V by 2 bases and J by 7 bases, and 18 bases separated the two germline ends. The germline CDR1 and CDR2 sequences are MDHEN and SYDVKM. This chain's CDR3 is CASSLADKARWEQYF. The CDR3, as DNA: TGTGCCAGCAGTTTAGCGGACAAGGCCCGTTGGGAGCAGTACTTC.

V usage is TRBV19 and J usage is TRBJ1-2, with D hard to call. From germline, CDR1 is LNHDA and CDR2 SQIVND (reference sequence). This CDR3 region has 15 residues. V lost 1 base and J 3 bases, leaving 12 bases between the germline ends. Here the CDR3 reads CASSIAHGEDYGYTF. CDR3 coding DNA: TGTGCCAGTAGTATAGCCCACGGAGAGGACTATGGCTACACCTTC.

The chain joins TRBV3-1 (or the pseudogene TRBV3-2) to TRBJ2-3; D is perhaps TRBD2 (6 bases). CDR1 and CDR2 (germline): LGHDT, YNNKEL (reference sequence). The V end lost 1 base, the J end lost 1 base, and 15 bases lay between the germline ends. The CDR3 has 17 amino acids. The CDR3 DNA sequence: TGTGCCAGCAGCCAAGGGGTCGGTAGCGGCCGCACAGATACGCAGTATTTT. This sequence encodes CASSQGVGSGRTDTQYF.

This chain's CDR3 is CASSQGPSGIVGELFF. In DNA form, the CDR3 reads TGTGCCAGCAGCCAAGGACCTAGCGGGATAGTCGGGGAGCTGTTTTTT. The chain combines TRBV3-1 (or the pseudogene TRBV3-2) with TRBJ2-2, with 9 nucleotides matching TRBD2. Germline assignment: CDR1 LGHDT and CDR2 YNNKEL (reference sequence). The CDR3 runs 16 residues. V trimming: 1 base; J trimming: 7 bases; junction bases outside the gene matches: 7.

J is TRBJ2-1 and V is TRBV7-9; possible D gene TRBD1, 5 bases. Germline values: CDR1 SEHNR, CDR2 FQNEAQ (reference sequence). V lost 4 bases to trimming and J lost 10 bases, with 5 bases between them. The CDR3 runs to 10 residues. CDR3 residues: CASSSGEQFF. The CDR3 region has the DNA TGTGCCAGCAGCTCAGGGGAGCAGTTCTTC.

This chain links TRBV11-3 with TRBJ2-2; D might be TRBD2 (5 bases). The CDR3 runs 14 residues. The ends were cut back, 2 bases at V and 9 bases at J, with 13 bases in the middle. Germline loops: CDR1 SGHNT, CDR2 YENEEA. CDR3 DNA: TGTGCCAGCAGCTTACGGGGAGCTGAGAGGGAGCTGTTTTTT. This encodes CASSLRGAERELFF.

The chain couples TRBV6-5 to TRBJ2-7; TRBD2 might be the D (5 bases). Trimming removed 0 bases at V and 7 bases at J, with 10 bases between. This CDR3 comprises 13 residues. Looked up from germline, CDR1 is MNHEY and CDR2 is SVGAGI. As DNA, the CDR3 is TGTGCCAGCAGTTACTCGGGCAGGAGGGAGCAGTACTTC. The encoded protein is CASSYSGRREQYF.

The CDR3 DNA reads as TGCGCCAGCAGCCAAGTCGGGGGGACAGATACGCAGTATTTT. This translates into CASSQVGGTDTQYF. The chain couples TRBV4-1 to TRBJ2-3; 7 bases are a match to TRBD2. The CDR3 is 14 residues long. J was trimmed by 3 bases and V by 1 base; bases with no gene match: 1. Germline loops: CDR1 MGHRA, CDR2 YSYEKL.

The chain carries TRBV5-6 and TRBJ1-6; unclear D gene. This CDR3 has 13 amino acids. Trimming removed 0 bases at V and 7 bases at J, with 5 bases between. Germline V gives CDR1 SGHDT, CDR2 YYEEEE. The CDR3 region is CASSLDYNSPLHF. CDR3 sequence (DNA): TGTGCCAGCAGCTTGGACTACAATTCACCCCTCCACTTT.

The V call is TRBV24-1, the J call TRBJ2-5; 7 bases line up with TRBD1. Per germline, CDR1 KGHDR and CDR2 SFDVKD. Trimming took 6 bases from V and 5 from J; bases not matched to a gene: 11. This CDR3 contains 15 residues. The CDR3 DNA is TGTGCCACCAGTCCCCAGGGACAGCCGGTGGAGACCCAGTACTTC. It specifies CATSPQGQPVETQYF.